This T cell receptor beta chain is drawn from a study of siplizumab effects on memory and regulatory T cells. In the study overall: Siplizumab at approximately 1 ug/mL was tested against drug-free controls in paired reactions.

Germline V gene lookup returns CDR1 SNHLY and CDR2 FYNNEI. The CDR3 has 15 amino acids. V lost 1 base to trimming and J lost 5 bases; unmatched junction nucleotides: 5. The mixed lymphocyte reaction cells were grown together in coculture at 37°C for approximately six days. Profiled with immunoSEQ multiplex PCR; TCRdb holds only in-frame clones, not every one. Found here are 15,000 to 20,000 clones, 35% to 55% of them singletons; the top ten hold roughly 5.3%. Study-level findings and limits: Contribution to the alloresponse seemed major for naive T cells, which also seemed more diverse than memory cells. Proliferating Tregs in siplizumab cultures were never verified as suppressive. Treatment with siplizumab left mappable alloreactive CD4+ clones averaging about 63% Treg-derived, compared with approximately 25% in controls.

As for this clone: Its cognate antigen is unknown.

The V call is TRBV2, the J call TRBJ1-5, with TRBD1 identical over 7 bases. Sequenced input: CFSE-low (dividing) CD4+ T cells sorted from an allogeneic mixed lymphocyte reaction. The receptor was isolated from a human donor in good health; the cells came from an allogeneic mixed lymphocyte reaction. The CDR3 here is CASSEGQGNYQPQHF. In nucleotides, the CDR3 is TGTGCCAGCAGTGAAGGACAGGGAAACTATCAGCCCCAGCATTTT.